This T cell receptor (beta chain) was sequenced for a study of T cells in localized non-small cell lung cancer. V lost 1 base, J lost 0 bases, and 8 bases stayed unmatched. The CDR3 has 18 residues. The germline gives CDR1 MGHRA, CDR2 YSYEKL. Assay: immunoSEQ multiplex PCR; the TCRdb copy retains only in-frame clones and omits some. The sample lists around 41,000 clones, approximately 91% occurring once. The chain is built from TRBV4-1 and TRBJ2-5; 10 bases map to TRBD2. This TCR derives from a female donor aged 60 or older with stage I squamous cell lung carcinoma. The sequenced sample was peripheral blood, obtained before any cancer treatment. The CDR3 region is CASSQALAGIPYQETQYF. CDR3 in DNA: TGCGCCAGCAGCCAAGCACTAGCGGGGATACCGTACCAAGAGACCCAGTACTTC.